Below, 17 T cell receptor beta chains from the same sample are listed, as sequenced in a study of T cell responses to AZD1222 COVID-19 vaccine. TCRdb's copy holds only in-frame clones and misses some; the assay was immunoSEQ multiplex PCR. The sample holds some 130,000 clones, around 86% seen once. Sequencing was performed on peripheral blood, taken on day 0 of AZD1222 vaccination. These receptors were taken from an adult in good health.

This clone showed up just once. The chain links TRBV6-2 or TRBV6-3 to TRBJ1-1; D unclear. The CDR3 covers 12 residues. CDR1 MNHEY and CDR2 SVGEGT come from the germline V gene. Trimming took off 2 bases at V and 11 bases at J, with 12 bases between the two ends. CDR3 nucleotides: TGTGCCAGCAGTTACGCGTCCCCCCAGGCTTTCTTT. Its translation is CASSYASPQAFF.

The table lists this clone with a few counts. The J gene is TRBJ2-7, the V gene TRBV5-1; 8 positions agree with TRBD1. After removal of 2 bases from V and 5 bases from J, the junction contained 9 bases not matched to a gene. CDR3 length equals 15 residues. Germline V CDR1 and CDR2: SGHRS, YFSETQ. CDR3 residues: CASSFGTGGINEQYF. In DNA, the CDR3 is TGCGCCAGCAGCTTTGGTACAGGGGGTATAAACGAGCAGTACTTC.

This clone was picked up one time. The chain has TRBV6-2 or TRBV6-3 and TRBJ2-1; weak D call: TRBD2 (6 bases). The CDR3 loop spans 16 amino acids. Germline V gene lookup returns CDR1 MNHEY and CDR2 SVGEGT. V lost 0 bases to trimming and J lost 2 bases, with 11 bases between them. CDR3 DNA: TGTGCCAGCAGTTACTCCCCAAGACTAGCCTACAATGAGCAGTTCTTC. Its translation: CASSYSPRLAYNEQFF.

The CDR3: CASSPGTSGETQYF. The CDR3 nucleotides are TGTGCCAGCAGCCCAGGGACTAGCGGAGAGACCCAGTACTTC. J is TRBJ2-5 and V is TRBV9; 11 bases line up with TRBD2. After removal of 4 bases from V and 4 bases from J, the junction contained 3 bases not matched to a gene. Germline CDR1 reads SGDLS; CDR2 reads YYNGEE. The CDR3 is 14 residues long.

This chain connects TRBV5-1 to TRBJ2-7; no definite D call. The V and J ends lost 0 bases and 1 base respectively, with 8 bases between them. Germline assignment: CDR1 SGHRS and CDR2 YFSETQ. The CDR3 is 14 residues long. This CDR3 is CASSLATGSYEQYF. The CDR3 nucleotides read TGCGCCAGCAGCTTGGCGACGGGTTCCTACGAGCAGTACTTC.

The table lists this clone with a few counts. The rearrangement uses TRBV6-5 and TRBJ2-7, with D perhaps TRBD1 (6 bases). The ends were cut back, 5 bases at V and 2 bases at J, with 16 bases in the middle. CDR1 and CDR2 (germline): MNHEY, SVGAGI. This CDR3 comprises 15 residues. The CDR3 spells CASSPQGRGAYEQYF. As DNA, the CDR3 is TGTGCCAGCAGTCCCCAGGGCAGGGGCGCCTACGAGCAGTACTTC.

This sequence joins TRBV27 and TRBJ1-2, with D possibly being TRBD1 (6 bases). Between the trimmed V and J ends, which lost 1 base and 0 bases, there was a span of 15 bases. The germline V gene encodes CDR1 MNHEY and CDR2 SMNVEV (reference sequence). The CDR3 is 17 amino acids. CDR3 sequence reads: CASSLFYTGTANYGYTF. Here the CDR3 DNA reads TGTGCCAGCAGTTTATTCTATACAGGGACGGCTAACTATGGCTACACCTTC.

This chain links TRBV7-2 with TRBJ1-2; tentatively, D is TRBD1 (5 bases). This CDR3 is built from 13 residues. Per germline, CDR1 SGHTA and CDR2 FQGNSA. Trimming removed 2 bases at V and 7 bases at J, with 11 bases between. CDR3 region: CASSLIAGFGYTF. The CDR3 bases are TGTGCCAGCAGCTTAATCGCAGGGTTTGGCTACACCTTC.

The chain recombines TRBV5-4 with TRBJ1-1; maybe TRBD1 (5 bases). The CDR3 runs 16 residues. The V gene lost 6 bases and the J gene lost 4 bases, with 22 bases spanning the gap. Germline lookup yields CDR1 SGHNT and CDR2 YYREEE (reference sequence). The CDR3 region has the DNA TGTGCCAGCACGCGCAAGACAGCAACTATTACCACTGAAGCTTTCTTT. Residues: CASTRKTATITTEAFF.

This chain links TRBV6-5 with TRBJ1-2; D remains ambiguous. CDR1 and CDR2 from the germline V gene are MNHEY and SVGAGI. The CDR3 spans 11 residues. V lost 7 bases, J lost 4 bases, and 7 bases lay in between. The CDR3 DNA reads TGTGCCAGCAAAGGGTTCTATGGCTACACCTTC. This gives the protein CASKGFYGYTF.

The chain has TRBV24-1 and TRBJ1-3; the match to TRBD1 covers 8 bases. Trimming removed 2 bases from V and 3 bases from J; junction bases left unmatched: 5. CDR1 is KGHDR, CDR2 SFDVKD, per germline. The CDR3 consists of 16 residues. The CDR3: CATSDSGGQVGNTIYF. CDR3 coding DNA: TGTGCCACCAGTGATTCTGGGGGACAGGTTGGAAACACCATATATTTT.

V gene TRBV6-5 combines with J gene TRBJ1-2; D might be TRBD1 (6 bases). Germline V gives CDR1 MNHEY, CDR2 SVGAGI. The V gene lost 2 bases and the J gene lost 5 bases, with 9 bases spanning the gap. The CDR3 consists of 13 residues. The CDR3 sequence: CASSYAGAYGYTF. DNA for the CDR3: TGTGCCAGCAGTTACGCGGGGGCTTATGGCTACACCTTC.

The rearrangement joins TRBV7-6 to TRBJ1-6; D remains ambiguous. The germline V and J ends were trimmed by 4 bases and 9 bases, with 13 bases remaining between them. This CDR3 region has 14 residues. The germline CDR1 and CDR2 sequences are SGHVS and FNYEAQ. CDR3 in amino acids: CASSSGIGASPLHF. DNA of the CDR3: TGTGCCAGCAGCTCCGGAATCGGCGCTTCACCCCTCCACTTT.

The chain carries TRBV19 and TRBJ2-7, with D hard to call. Germline assignment: CDR1 LNHDA and CDR2 SQIVND (reference sequence). Trimming removed 6 bases at V and 0 bases at J, with 15 bases between. The CDR3 is 15 residues long. CDR3 sequence: CASSIDRVGSYEQYF. The CDR3 DNA reads TGTGCCAGTAGCATCGACCGGGTGGGCTCCTACGAGCAGTACTTC.

This clone appeared a few times. The gene calls are TRBV27 and TRBJ1-1; TRBD1 agrees at 8 bases. Germline-derived CDR1 and CDR2 are MNHEY and SMNVEV (reference sequence). The CDR3 runs 14 residues. V lost 6 bases to trimming and J lost 5 bases; unmatched junction nucleotides: 8. The CDR3, as DNA: TGTGCCAGCAGCCGAGACAGGGGAAGTACTGAAGCTTTCTTT. This sequence encodes CASSRDRGSTEAFF.

V usage is TRBV7-2 and J usage is TRBJ2-7; D might be TRBD1 or TRBD2, each matching 5 bases. V lost 4 bases and J lost 4, with 23 bases in between. Germline CDR1 reads SGHTA; CDR2 reads FQGNSA. The CDR3 spans 17 residues. In DNA form, the CDR3 reads TGTGCCAGCAGCTACAACGGGGATGGTGACAGTGGATACGAGCAGTACTTC. It translates to CASSYNGDGDSGYEQYF.

The genes are TRBV2 and TRBJ1-5; the match to TRBD1 covers 8 bases. The V gene's germline CDR1 is SNHLY and CDR2 FYNNEI. With V trimmed by 5 bases and J by 1 base, 1 base remained unmatched. The CDR3 extends over 14 amino acids. CDR3 nucleotides: TGTGCCAGCAGTACAGGGGGGAGCAATCAGCCCCAGCATTTT. It encodes CASSTGGSNQPQHF.